This entry lists 25 T cell receptor beta chains sequenced from one sample in a study of blood T cell repertoires in COVID-19. Repertoires were generated with immunoSEQ multiplex PCR, while TCRdb's copy carries only in-frame clones and drops some. The sample contains 350,000 or so clones, around 87% of which appear only once. The specimen was peripheral blood. The source is a young woman with COVID-19, enrolled during active disease.

As for this clone: This CDR3 is also generated by other DNA sequences in the sample. This chain connects TRBV7-3 to TRBJ1-5; D unresolved. The CDR3 runs to 13 residues. Trimming pared 0 bases from V and 4 bases from J, leaving 4 bases between. Germline CDR1 SGHTA, CDR2 FQGTGA. DNA of the CDR3: TGTGCCAGCAGCTTAACAGCTAATCAGCCCCAGCATTTT. Translated: CASSLTANQPQHF.

Only a few counts were recorded for this clone. CDR3 nucleotides: TGTGCCAGCAGCGCGAGACAGGGGAAGGCTAATGAAAAACTGTTTTTT. It is translated as CASSARQGKANEKLFF. This chain connects TRBV11-2 to TRBJ1-4; 8 bases match TRBD1. The CDR3 is 16 residues long. The germline V gene has CDR1 SGHAT and CDR2 FQNNGV. The V and J ends lost 5 bases and 3 bases, in that order; junction bases with no gene match: 8.

The chain's CDR3 is CASSKEVAGVGEQFF. In DNA, the CDR3 is TGTGCCAGCAGCAAGGAGGTAGCGGGAGTAGGGGAGCAGTTCTTC. The chain has TRBV5-4 and TRBJ2-1; 9 bases match TRBD2. V shed 4 bases and J 10 bases; nucleotides not matched to a gene: 12. Germline V CDR1 and CDR2: SGHNT, YYREEE (reference sequence). The CDR3 sequence is 15 residues long.

The rearrangement links TRBV27 to TRBJ2-2, with TRBD1 matching over 7 bases. V shed 0 bases, J shed 2 bases, and the junction held 6 bases outside the gene matches. Germline CDR1 is MNHEY and CDR2 is SMNVEV (reference sequence). CDR3 length: 17 residues. The CDR3 here is CASSLSQRTGNTGELFF. CDR3 DNA sequence: TGTGCCAGCAGTTTATCGCAAAGGACAGGCAACACCGGGGAGCTGTTTTTT.

The chain links TRBV29-1 to TRBJ2-2; 7 nucleotides align to TRBD1. The CDR3 covers 14 residues. The junction had 7 bases not matched to a gene; V was cut back by 4 bases and J by 5 bases. Germline CDR1 is SQVTM and CDR2 is ANQGSEA. The CDR3 DNA reads TGCAGCGTTGGTGGGACAGAGGGGACCGGGGAGCTGTTTTTT. Protein sequence: CSVGGTEGTGELFF.

This clone was recorded once. V usage is TRBV7-6 and J usage is TRBJ2-1, with 10 bases matching TRBD2. V trimming: 5 bases; J trimming: 10 bases; junction bases outside the gene matches: 14. CDR1 and CDR2 (germline): SGHVS, FNYEAQ. The CDR3 contains 16 residues. CDR3 amino acids: CASSPTPGLAFREQFF. The CDR3 DNA reads TGTGCCAGCAGCCCAACCCCGGGACTAGCGTTCAGAGAGCAGTTCTTC.

In nucleotides, the CDR3 is TGTGCCAGCAGCGTCGGGACAGGGGGCCCAGAGACCCAGTACTTC. Protein product: CASSVGTGGPETQYF. This chain connects TRBV7-3 to TRBJ2-5; 12 bases align to TRBD1. Trimming removed 5 bases from V and 4 bases from J; junction bases left unmatched: 5. CDR3 length: 15 amino acids. Germline-derived CDR1 and CDR2 are SGHTA and FQGTGA.

The CDR3 DNA sequence: TGTGCCAGCTCACCGGGACTAGCGCCCAGCACCGGGGAGCTGTTTTTT. It encodes CASSPGLAPSTGELFF. This sequence joins TRBV18 and TRBJ2-2, with 10 nucleotides matching TRBD2. Trimming at V came to 3 bases and at J to 4 bases, leaving 5 bases not matched to a gene. The V gene's germline CDR1 is KGHSH and CDR2 LQKENI. The CDR3 consists of 16 residues.

This clone appeared a single time. The rearrangement links TRBV2 to TRBJ1-1, with D unresolved. V was shortened by 8 bases and J by 1 base, with 11 bases between the two germline ends. The CDR3 is 13 residues long. Germline V gives CDR1 SNHLY, CDR2 FYNNEI. CDR3 coding DNA: TGTGCCAGCGGCGAGGGCAGGAACACTGAAGCTTTCTTT. Translation gives CASGEGRNTEAFF.

This rearrangement joins TRBV18 to TRBJ2-2, with 7 bases identical to TRBD1. This CDR3 has 16 amino acids. Germline V gene lookup returns CDR1 KGHSH and CDR2 LQKENI. The trim removed 3 bases at V and 4 bases at J, leaving 8 bases unmatched. CDR3 sequence reads: CASSPTGEGATGELFF. The CDR3 DNA reads as TGTGCCAGCTCACCTACAGGGGAAGGGGCCACCGGGGAGCTGTTTTTT.

Concerning this clone itself: Distinct nucleotide sequences in the sample also encode this CDR3. The rearrangement links TRBV9 to TRBJ2-1; D gene ambiguous. Trimming cost V 0 bases and J 8 bases, with 9 bases left between them. Per the germline V gene, CDR1 is SGDLS and CDR2 is YYNGEE. CDR3 size: 13 residues. The CDR3, as DNA: TGTGCCAGCAGCGTAGGCGGAGTCTATGAGCAGTTCTTC. Its protein product is CASSVGGVYEQFF.

In regard to this clone: The junction shows a germline mismatch at one end, possibly a read error. J is TRBJ2-5 and V is TRBV29-1; the match to TRBD2 covers 11 bases. The CDR3 is 11 amino acids. Germline V gene sequence: CDR1 SQVTM, CDR2 ANQGSEA. In nucleotides, the CDR3 is TGCAGCGCCCCGGGACTAGCGGCCTCGGACTTC. Translating gives CSAPGLAASDF.

V and J are TRBV5-6 and TRBJ2-3; 10 bases agree with TRBD1. Germline V gene sequence: CDR1 SGHDT, CDR2 YYEEEE. The trim removed 4 bases at V and 5 bases at J, leaving 10 bases unmatched. The CDR3 loop spans 16 amino acids. CDR3 region: CASSAIGTGEGDTQYF. The CDR3 nucleotides read TGTGCCAGCAGCGCTATCGGGACAGGGGAAGGAGATACGCAGTATTTT.

This chain joins TRBV11-2 and TRBJ2-1; D is unresolved. The CDR3 runs to 12 residues. The germline V and J ends were trimmed by 1 base and 7 bases, with 5 bases remaining between them. CDR1 is SGHAT and CDR2 is FQNNGV in the germline V gene. CDR3 residues: CASSLVSNEQFF. The CDR3 DNA reads as TGTGCCAGCAGCTTAGTCTCGAATGAGCAGTTCTTC. Variable domain in full (rest from reference TRBV11-2 and TRBJ2-1): EAGVAQSPRYKIIEKRQSVAFWCNPISGHATLYWYQQILGQGPKLLIQFQNNGVVDDSQLPKDRFSAERLKGVDSTLKIQPAKLEDSAVYLCASSLVSNEQFFGPGTRLTVL.

The sample holds a few counts of this clone. The chain combines TRBV2 with TRBJ2-2; D is uncertain. This CDR3 spans 13 amino acids. V was clipped by 7 bases and J by 1 base, with 7 bases between them. Per germline, CDR1 SNHLY and CDR2 FYNNEI. CDR3 sequence reads: CASTTVNTGELFF. For the CDR3, the DNA is TGTGCCAGCACCACGGTGAACACCGGGGAGCTGTTTTTT. Looking up the rest from reference TRBV2 and TRBJ2-2 gives the full variable domain: EPEVTQTPSHQVTQMGQEVILRCVPISNHLYFYWYRQILGQKVEFLVSFYNNEISEKSEIFDDQFSVERPDGSNFTLKIRSTKLEDSAMYFCASTTVNTGELFFGEGSRLTVL.

This CDR3 reads CASSELGGADTQYF. CDR3 DNA sequence: TGTGCCAGCAGTGAATTGGGAGGGGCAGATACGCAGTATTTT. V usage is TRBV25-1 and J usage is TRBJ2-3, with 7 bases identical to TRBD2. This CDR3 has 14 amino acids. Trimming at V came to 1 base and at J to 4 bases, leaving 2 bases not matched to a gene. Per the germline V gene, CDR1 is MGHDK and CDR2 is SYGVNS.

The chain links TRBV5-1 to TRBJ2-1; 7 nucleotides align to TRBD1. This CDR3 spans 12 amino acids. Germline values: CDR1 SGHRS, CDR2 YFSETQ. The ends lost 3 bases at V and 10 bases at J; junction bases unmatched: 4. The CDR3 is CASSSKGAEQFF. In nucleotides, the CDR3 is TGCGCCAGCAGCTCTAAGGGGGCAGAGCAGTTCTTC.

The gene calls are TRBV7-9 and TRBJ2-1; the match to TRBD1 covers 7 bases. Germline values: CDR1 SEHNR, CDR2 FQNEAQ (reference sequence). CDR3 length: 13 amino acids. The V gene end was trimmed by 3 bases and the J gene end by 5 bases; junction bases not matched to a gene: 1. The DNA of the CDR3 is TGTGCCAGCAGCTTGGGACAGCACAATGAGCAGTTCTTC. It yields the protein CASSLGQHNEQFF.

The V call is TRBV28, the J call TRBJ1-1; no firm D call. The length of the CDR3 is 13 residues. The V and J ends lost 1 base and 0 bases respectively, with 3 bases between them. Germline values: CDR1 MDHEN, CDR2 SYDVKM. The CDR3 reads CASSLFVNTEAFF. The CDR3 region has the DNA TGTGCCAGCAGTTTATTCGTGAACACTGAAGCTTTCTTT.

The CDR3 is CSVEVQSSYEQYF. CDR3 DNA: TGCAGCGTTGAAGTCCAGTCCTCCTACGAGCAGTACTTC. This sequence joins TRBV29-1 and TRBJ2-7; D call uncertain. Germline V gene sequence: CDR1 SQVTM, CDR2 ANQGSEA. The CDR3 extends over 13 amino acids. V was clipped by 1 base and J by 0 bases, with 7 bases between them.

This chain uses TRBV27 with TRBJ2-1, with 13 nucleotides matching TRBD2. V was pared by 5 bases and J by 8 bases, with 9 bases of the junction left unmatched. CDR1 and CDR2 from the germline V gene are MNHEY and SMNVEV (reference sequence). The CDR3 length is 16 residues. CDR3 DNA sequence: TGTGCCAGCAGTGTCGGGACTAGCGGGGTTGGTGATGAGCAGTTCTTC. As protein: CASSVGTSGVGDEQFF.

This chain links TRBV4-2 with TRBJ2-1, with TRBD1 matching over 8 bases. Trimming cost V 4 bases and J 6 bases; bases outside gene matches: 14. This CDR3 has 17 residues. The germline CDR1 and CDR2 sequences are LGHNA and YNFKEQ. CDR3 sequence (DNA): TGTGCCAGCAGCCCCCATGGGAACAGGGGGTTGTCCAATGAGCAGTTCTTC. Translated, it gives CASSPHGNRGLSNEQFF.

In nucleotides, the CDR3 is TGCGCCAGCGGAACTAGCGGCTTATACAATGAGCAGTTCTTC. Residues: CASGTSGLYNEQFF. The rearrangement joins TRBV10-2 to TRBJ2-1; 8 bases line up with TRBD2. The trim removed 8 bases at V and 4 bases at J, leaving 7 bases unmatched. The CDR3 loop spans 14 amino acids. In germline, CDR1 is WSHSY, CDR2 SAAADI.

The V call is TRBV5-5, the J call TRBJ2-7; perhaps TRBD2 as D (5 bases). This CDR3 region has 14 residues. Germline V gene data show CDR1 as SGHKS and CDR2 as YYEKEE (reference sequence). Between the trimmed V and J ends, which lost 1 base and 4 bases, there was a span of 12 bases. CDR3 bases: TGTGCCAGCAGCTTGAACGGGGAGAGGTACGAGCAGTACTTC. The encoded protein is CASSLNGERYEQYF.

This clone was recorded only once. The V call is TRBV4-1, the J call TRBJ2-2; D gene uncertain. V was pared by 1 base and J by 0 bases, with 9 bases between. Germline V gene lookup returns CDR1 MGHRA and CDR2 YSYEKL. The CDR3 spans 16 residues. In DNA form, the CDR3 reads TGCGCCAGCAGCCAAGCGTACAGCTCGAACACCGGGGAGCTGTTTTTT. This sequence encodes CASSQAYSSNTGELFF.